A single sample is the source of the 15 T cell receptor beta chains below, sequenced in a study of OX40 agonist ivuxolimab in advanced cancers. The repertoire was sequenced with immunoSEQ multiplex PCR; TCRdb's copy has only in-frame clones and lacks some. The sample lists roughly 65,000 clones; over 60% were seen once. The source was CD4+ or CD8+ T cells sorted from blood, collected in a trial of the OX40 agonist ivuxolimab. These receptor sequences come from an adult with an advanced solid tumor such as melanoma, head and neck, liver or kidney cancer.

The CDR3 DNA is TGTGCCAGTAGATCCACAGGTTGGGGCGGTCAGCCCCAGCATTTT. Protein: CASRSTGWGGQPQHF. V is TRBV19 and J is TRBJ1-5, with a possible D match to TRBD1 (5 bases). V lost 6 bases and J lost 6, with 18 bases in between. Per germline, CDR1 LNHDA and CDR2 SQIVND (reference sequence). The CDR3 is 15 amino acids.

V is TRBV28 and J is TRBJ1-2; D possibly corresponds to TRBD1 (6 bases). CDR1 is MDHEN, CDR2 SYDVKM, per germline. Trimming stripped 4 bases from V and 3 bases from J, with 15 bases between. This CDR3 region has 15 residues. CDR3 protein: CASSSLGQNHYGYTF. The CDR3, as DNA: TGTGCCAGCAGTTCCCTCGGACAGAACCACTATGGCTACACCTTC.

This chain joins TRBV28 and TRBJ2-2; 7 bases fit TRBD2. V was clipped by 1 base and J by 4 bases; unmatched bases: 6. Germline lookup yields CDR1 MDHEN and CDR2 SYDVKM. The length of the CDR3 is 16 residues. The CDR3 nucleotides are TGTGCCAGCAGTTTATTCGCTGCGGGAGCCACCGGGGAGCTGTTTTTT. It specifies CASSLFAAGATGELFF.

The chain links TRBV7-2 to TRBJ1-3, with 7 bases identical to TRBD1. The CDR3 covers 15 residues. Germline values: CDR1 SGHTA, CDR2 FQGNSA. The V and J ends lost 1 base and 2 bases, in that order; junction bases with no gene match: 2. The CDR3 spells CASSLEDRTGNTIYF. Here the CDR3 DNA reads TGTGCCAGCAGCTTAGAGGACAGGACTGGAAACACCATATATTTT.

This clone was counted a few times. CDR3 DNA: TGTGCCATCAGCGAGACAGGGAACTATGGCTACACCTTC. It is translated as CAISETGNYGYTF. The chain links TRBV10-3 to TRBJ1-2; 7 bases match TRBD1. The CDR3 loop spans 13 amino acids. The V gene end was trimmed by 6 bases and the J gene end by 2 bases; junction bases not matched to a gene: 3. Germline assignment: CDR1 ENHRY and CDR2 SYGVKD.

The rearrangement links TRBV6-5 to TRBJ1-2; 8 bases match TRBD1. Germline lookup yields CDR1 MNHEY and CDR2 SVGAGI. The length of the CDR3 is 13 residues. V dropped 4 bases and J dropped 6; count of bases not matched to a gene: 4. CDR3 sequence reads: CASSWTGSDGYTF. The DNA of the CDR3 is TGTGCCAGCAGTTGGACAGGGTCGGATGGCTACACCTTC.

The V call is TRBV5-1, the J call TRBJ1-1; no clear D. This CDR3 has 13 amino acids. Germline values: CDR1 SGHRS, CDR2 YFSETQ. Trimming pared 1 base from V and 3 bases from J, leaving 7 bases between. CDR3 nucleotides: TGCGCCAGCAGCTTGTACACCGACACTGAAGCTTTCTTT. It encodes CASSLYTDTEAFF.

The V call is TRBV7-9, the J call TRBJ2-7; perhaps TRBD2 as D (6 bases). The CDR3 totals 14 residues. V lost 2 bases and J lost 5, with 13 bases in between. Germline values: CDR1 SEHNR, CDR2 FQNEAQ (reference sequence). Here the CDR3 reads CASSLTGDANEQYF. In DNA, the CDR3 is TGTGCCAGCAGCTTAACGGGAGACGCTAACGAGCAGTACTTC.

This clone was recorded once. The gene calls are TRBV6-1 and TRBJ2-2; the match to TRBD1 covers 8 bases. The CDR3 covers 14 residues. The germline V gene has CDR1 MNHNS and CDR2 SASEGT. The trim removed 8 bases at V and 4 bases at J, leaving 6 bases unmatched. The CDR3 sequence is CASFAGGLTGELFF. For the CDR3, the DNA is TGTGCCAGCTTTGCAGGGGGCCTCACCGGGGAGCTGTTTTTT.

The rearrangement joins TRBV6-1 to TRBJ1-4; D is ambiguous. The CDR3 totals 15 residues. In germline, CDR1 is MNHNS, CDR2 SASEGT. Trimming shortened V by 3 bases and J by 4 bases, and 12 bases separated the two germline ends. CDR3 nucleotides: TGTGCCAGCAGTGACAGGCTTCAACGTAATGAAAAACTGTTTTTT. Translating it yields CASSDRLQRNEKLFF.

This clone was detected once. This rearrangement joins TRBV27 to TRBJ2-7; 8 bases line up with TRBD2. Per germline, CDR1 MNHEY and CDR2 SMNVEV (reference sequence). Trimming at V came to 3 bases and at J to 3 bases, leaving 7 bases not matched to a gene. CDR3 size: 15 residues. The CDR3, as DNA: TGTGCCAGCAGTTTTAACAGCGGGAGAGGCTACGAGCAGTACTTC. This gives the protein CASSFNSGRGYEQYF.

Only a few counts were recorded for this clone. This chain uses TRBV2 with TRBJ1-1; D perhaps matches TRBD1 (5 bases). This CDR3 comprises 13 residues. Germline CDR1 and CDR2: SNHLY and FYNNEI. The V end lost 8 bases, the J end lost 1 base, and 11 bases lay between the germline ends. This CDR3 reads CASCREENTEAFF. DNA for the CDR3: TGTGCCAGCTGCAGGGAGGAGAACACTGAAGCTTTCTTT.

The rearrangement joins TRBV1 to TRBJ2-2; the DNA was not compared with TRBD2, the D call given in the table. TRBV1 is classified as a pseudogene. The CDR3 extends over 19 amino acids. Here the CDR3 reads CTSSQVRTSGALGTGELFF. Written as DNA, the CDR3 is TGCACCAGCAGCCAAGTAAGGACTAGCGGGGCCCTCGGCACCGGGGAGCTGTTTTTT.

V usage is TRBV28 and J usage is TRBJ2-7; TRBD2 matches at 9 bases. Germline values: CDR1 MDHEN, CDR2 SYDVKM. This CDR3 is 13 amino acids long. The ends lost 10 bases at V and 6 bases at J; junction bases unmatched: 10. The CDR3 spells CAISGLALSEQYF. DNA of the CDR3: TGTGCCATTTCGGGACTAGCCCTCTCCGAGCAGTACTTC.

The chain has TRBV18 and TRBJ1-2; D unresolved. This CDR3 comprises 13 residues. Germline lookup yields CDR1 KGHSH and CDR2 LQKENI. Trimming pared 6 bases from V and 2 bases from J, leaving 10 bases between. In DNA, the CDR3 is TGTGCCAGCTCCTACGGACCAAACTATGGCTACACCTTC. This encodes CASSYGPNYGYTF.